One and the same sample provided the 29 T cell receptor beta chains below, sequenced in a study of beta chain features in type 1 diabetes. Notes on the study in general: A moderate, significant TCRB CDR3 shortening appeared in type 1 diabetes across four CD4+ subsets.

All of the isolated RNA was reverse transcribed, so expressed TCRB transcripts were sequenced. Sequencing used immunoSEQ multiplex PCR; TCRdb keeps in-frame clones, though not all of them. There are approximately 250,000 clones in the sample; approximately 16% occur only once, and more than 0.075% lies in the top ten. Their recognized antigens are unknown. Specimen: naive CD4+ T cells from blood. These receptors were obtained from a man in his thirties or forties with type 1 diabetes.

This clone was picked up a small number of times. The CDR3 sequence is CASSYPGKTYEQYF. In DNA form, the CDR3 reads TGTGCCAGCAGCTACCCGGGAAAAACCTACGAGCAGTACTTC. V is TRBV7-2 and J is TRBJ2-7, with TRBD2 as a possible D gene (5 bases). The germline V and J ends were trimmed by 4 bases and 2 bases, with 12 bases remaining between them. This CDR3 is 14 amino acids long. CDR1 and CDR2 from the germline V gene are SGHTA and FQGNSA.

The rearrangement joins TRBV28 to TRBJ2-5, with 9 bases aligning to TRBD2. The junction had 6 bases not matched to a gene; V was cut back by 2 bases and J by 5 bases. The CDR3 totals 15 residues. Germline values: CDR1 MDHEN, CDR2 SYDVKM. The CDR3 DNA reads as TGTGCCAGCAGTTTAGGAGCGGGAGGAGGGGAGACCCAGTACTTC. Amino acid sequence: CASSLGAGGGETQYF.

J is TRBJ2-7 and V is TRBV10-3; possibly TRBD1 for D (7 bases). The ends were cut back, 10 bases at V and 5 bases at J, with 15 bases in the middle. Germline values: CDR1 ENHRY, CDR2 SYGVKD. The CDR3 runs 12 residues. The chain's CDR3 is CATLDREDEQYF. CDR3 in DNA: TGTGCCACCCTAGACAGGGAGGACGAGCAGTACTTC.

This chain uses TRBV15 with TRBJ2-7, with TRBD1 matching 10 bases. The CDR3 totals 15 residues. Germline CDR1 reads LNHNV; CDR2 reads YYDKDF (reference sequence). Unmatched junction bases numbered 9, after V lost 3 bases and J lost 7 bases. CDR3 loop: CATSSWDRGSVEQYF. In DNA, the CDR3 is TGTGCCACCAGCAGCTGGGACAGGGGCTCGGTTGAGCAGTACTTC.

This clone was counted only a few times. The chain couples TRBV12-2 to TRBJ2-4; the table's D call TRBD2 went unverified against the DNA. TRBV12-2 is flagged as a pseudogene. The CDR3 runs to 15 residues. The CDR3 nucleotides are TGTGCAAGTCGCCTTGTTGGGCGGGAGGAAAACATTCAGTACTTC. It is translated as CASRLVGREENIQYF.

This clone has only a few counts. The chain joins TRBV5-1 to TRBJ1-1; tentative D call: TRBD1 (5 bases). The CDR3 totals 13 residues. V gave up 4 bases and J gave up 3 bases, with 10 bases separating them. The germline gives CDR1 SGHRS, CDR2 YFSETQ. The chain's CDR3 is CASSPRVDTEAFF. The CDR3 coding sequence is TGCGCCAGCAGCCCCAGGGTGGACACTGAAGCTTTCTTT.

This clone has only a few counts. CDR3 nucleotides: TGTGCCAGCAGACTAGCTAGCGGAGCCAACAATGAGCAGTTCTTC. Amino acids: CASRLASGANNEQFF. The V call is TRBV28, the J call TRBJ2-1, with 7 positions matching TRBD2. The CDR3 length is 15 residues. V shed 6 bases, J shed 5 bases, and the junction held 10 bases outside the gene matches. Germline assignment: CDR1 MDHEN and CDR2 SYDVKM.

The chain couples TRBV27 to TRBJ2-7; TRBD1 is a possible D gene (6 bases). The CDR3 extends over 14 amino acids. Trimming left V 2 bases short and J 5 bases short, with 13 bases between. Per the germline V gene, CDR1 is MNHEY and CDR2 is SMNVEV (reference sequence). The CDR3 is CASSLTRGGDEQYF. CDR3 DNA sequence: TGTGCCAGCAGTTTAACCAGGGGCGGCGACGAGCAGTACTTC.

There are a few counts of this clone. The chain carries TRBV7-9 and TRBJ1-4; D gene ambiguous. This CDR3 has 12 amino acids. Deletions cut 5 bases from V and 8 bases from J, with 9 bases between. Per germline, CDR1 SEHNR and CDR2 FQNEAQ (reference sequence). Here the CDR3 DNA reads TGTGCCAGCAGCGCGGGTCGAGAAAAACTGTTTTTT. This encodes CASSAGREKLFF. Based on the CDR3 plus reference TRBV7-9 and TRBJ1-4, the full variable domain is DTGVSQNPRHKITKRGQNVTFRCDPISEHNRLYWYRQTLGQGPEFLTYFQNEAQLEKSRLLSDRFSAERPKGSFSTLEIQRTEQGDSAMYLCASSAGREKLFFGSGTQLSVL.

V usage is TRBV29-1 and J usage is TRBJ2-2; TRBD2 is a possible D gene (6 bases). The CDR3 has 12 residues. Germline values: CDR1 SQVTM, CDR2 ANQGSEA. V shed 7 bases and J shed 5 bases, with 11 bases lying between them. Here the CDR3 reads CSGDGGTGELFF. DNA of the CDR3: TGCAGCGGAGACGGGGGTACCGGGGAGCTGTTTTTT.

The table lists this clone with a few counts. This sequence joins TRBV4-1 and TRBJ2-5; no clear D gene. This CDR3 contains 15 residues. Looked up from germline, CDR1 is MGHRA and CDR2 is YSYEKL. V lost 1 base and J lost 2, with 11 bases in between. The CDR3 here is CASSQGAPAQETQYF. The CDR3 nucleotides read TGCGCCAGCAGCCAAGGGGCTCCAGCTCAAGAGACCCAGTACTTC.

This chain joins TRBV5-1 and TRBJ2-7; possibly TRBD1 or TRBD2 for D (5 bases each). The germline CDR1 and CDR2 sequences are SGHRS and YFSETQ. V dropped 0 bases and J dropped 8 bases, with 9 bases sitting between them. The CDR3 is 12 amino acids. CDR3 in DNA: TGCGCCAGCAGCTTGGAGGTGGGACAGCAGTACTTC. This gives the protein CASSLEVGQQYF.

This clone was observed a few times. This chain uses TRBV13 with TRBJ2-7; the match to TRBD1 covers 7 bases. This CDR3 is 16 amino acids long. In germline, CDR1 is PRHDT, CDR2 FYEKMQ (reference sequence). V trimming: 5 bases; J trimming: 0 bases; junction bases outside the gene matches: 10. The CDR3 DNA reads TGTGCCAGCAGCAGACAGGGATTTCAACTCTCCTACGAGCAGTACTTC. This sequence encodes CASSRQGFQLSYEQYF.

A few counts support this clone. This chain uses TRBV30 with TRBJ1-4; maybe TRBD1 (5 bases). Germline CDR1 is GTSNPN and CDR2 is SVGIG (reference sequence). The ends were cut back, 7 bases at V and 8 bases at J, with 20 bases in the middle. The CDR3 is made up of 14 amino acids. DNA for the CDR3: TGTGCCTACAGATTCTCAGGGACGTGGGAAAAACTGTTTTTT. The encoded protein is CAYRFSGTWEKLFF.

This chain joins TRBV30 and TRBJ2-7; no definite D call. Germline assignment: CDR1 GTSNPN and CDR2 SVGIG (reference sequence). V lost 1 base and J lost 4, with 5 bases in between. CDR3 size: 11 residues. CDR3 region: CAWSAGYEQYF. The CDR3, as DNA: TGTGCCTGGAGTGCTGGATACGAGCAGTACTTC.

V is TRBV29-1 and J is TRBJ1-2, with 9 bases lining up with TRBD1. The CDR3 runs to 13 residues. The germline CDR1 and CDR2 sequences are SQVTM and ANQGSEA. The V segment lost 7 bases and the J segment 8 bases; nucleotides outside the gene matches: 11. DNA of the CDR3: TGCAGCGCTACCGGACAGGGGACGGGAGGCTACACCTTC. The encoded protein is CSATGQGTGGYTF.

The table lists this clone with a few counts. The J gene is TRBJ2-5, the V gene TRBV4-1; tentatively, D is TRBD2 (6 bases). The CDR3 is made up of 15 amino acids. V dropped 1 base and J dropped 7 bases, with 16 bases sitting between them. The germline V gene encodes CDR1 MGHRA and CDR2 YSYEKL. DNA for the CDR3: TGCGCCAGCAGCCAAGGAAGGAGGGCTCCAGGGACCCAGTACTTC. It translates to CASSQGRRAPGTQYF.

This sequence joins TRBV7-2 and TRBJ2-5; 12 nucleotides agree with TRBD2. Unmatched junction bases numbered 4, after V lost 1 base and J lost 4 bases. There are 16 residues in the CDR3. Germline CDR1 is SGHTA and CDR2 is FQGNSA. This chain's CDR3 is CASSLGLAGGPETQYF. The CDR3 nucleotides read TGTGCCAGCAGCTTAGGGCTAGCGGGAGGGCCAGAGACCCAGTACTTC.

About this clone: Other nucleotide sequences from this sample produce the same CDR3. V gene TRBV30 combines with J gene TRBJ1-3; TRBD1 is a possible D gene (5 bases). V shed 0 bases and J shed 7 bases, with 7 bases lying between them. Germline V gene sequence: CDR1 GTSNPN, CDR2 SVGIG (reference sequence). The CDR3 is made up of 12 amino acids. DNA for the CDR3: TGTGCCTGGAGTGTACGGGGGAACACCATATATTTT. Translated, it gives CAWSVRGNTIYF.

The chain uses TRBV27 and TRBJ2-7; D might be TRBD2 (6 bases). CDR3 length: 14 amino acids. With 9 bases removed from V and 0 bases from J, the gap between germline ends came to 15 bases. CDR1 and CDR2 (germline): MNHEY, SMNVEV (reference sequence). CDR3 DNA sequence: TGTGCCAGGATGGAGGGCCTAAGCTCCTACGAGCAGTACTTC. The encoded protein is CARMEGLSSYEQYF.

This clone came up a few times. The chain recombines TRBV2 with TRBJ2-3; D gene ambiguous. Germline assignment: CDR1 SNHLY and CDR2 FYNNEI. V shed 4 bases and J shed 0 bases, with 14 bases lying between them. The CDR3 length is 16 residues. This CDR3 is CASSGSGGTSTDTQYF. Here the CDR3 DNA reads TGTGCCAGCAGTGGATCTGGCGGTACTAGCACAGATACGCAGTATTTT.

V usage is TRBV18 and J usage is TRBJ1-4; 7 bases align to TRBD1. The CDR3 spans 17 residues. The J segment lost 1 base and the V segment lost 3 bases, leaving 8 bases of the junction unmatched. From germline, CDR1 is KGHSH and CDR2 LQKENI. The CDR3 loop is CASSPRGRDRTNEKLFF. CDR3 nucleotide sequence: TGTGCCAGCTCACCGAGAGGCAGGGACAGAACTAATGAAAAACTGTTTTTT.

The V gene is TRBV4-2, the J gene TRBJ2-2; 7 nucleotides line up with TRBD1. V was pared by 2 bases and J by 2 bases, with 2 bases of the junction left unmatched. The CDR3 totals 15 residues. Germline CDR1 LGHNA, CDR2 YNFKEQ. The CDR3 is CASSQRDSNTGELFF. In nucleotides, the CDR3 is TGTGCCAGCAGCCAAAGGGACAGTAACACCGGGGAGCTGTTTTTT.

In this sample, this clone turned up a few times. The gene calls are TRBV29-1 and TRBJ1-2, with a possible D match to TRBD1 (6 bases). The CDR3 consists of 14 residues. Trimming shortened V by 4 bases and J by 4 bases, and 16 bases separated the two germline ends. Germline CDR1 and CDR2: SQVTM and ANQGSEA. The CDR3 coding sequence is TGCAGCGTTGCGCGGACAGCGATAGTCTATGGCTACACCTTC. This gives the protein CSVARTAIVYGYTF.

This clone was recorded a few times. V is TRBV6-5 and J is TRBJ2-1; the D gene is possibly TRBD1 (6 bases). The V end lost 5 bases, the J end lost 2 bases, and 10 bases lay between the germline ends. The CDR3 consists of 14 residues. Per the germline V gene, CDR1 is MNHEY and CDR2 is SVGAGI. The CDR3 protein is CASSPGDTYNEQFF. In DNA form, the CDR3 reads TGTGCCAGCAGTCCAGGGGACACCTACAATGAGCAGTTCTTC.

This clone was recorded a few times. This chain connects TRBV11-1 to TRBJ2-2; D not resolved. The germline gives CDR1 SGHAT, CDR2 FQDESV (reference sequence). V was cut by 3 bases and J by 1 base, with 9 bases left in between. The CDR3 loop spans 15 amino acids. CDR3 sequence: CASSLGSENTGELFF. CDR3 DNA sequence: TGTGCCAGCAGCTTGGGATCTGAGAACACCGGGGAGCTGTTTTTT. Filled out from reference TRBV11-1 and TRBJ2-2, the complete variable domain reads EAEVAQSPRYKITEKSQAVAFWCDPISGHATLYWYRQILGQGPELLVQFQDESVVDDSQLPKDRFSAERLKGVDSTLKIQPAELGDSAMYLCASSLGSENTGELFFGEGSRLTVL.

This clone turned up a few times. The gene calls are TRBV4-2 and TRBJ2-3, with TRBD2 matching over 7 bases. Germline CDR1 and CDR2: LGHNA and YNFKEQ. The ends lost 5 bases at V and 0 bases at J; junction bases unmatched: 11. The CDR3 spans 17 residues. The CDR3 DNA sequence: TGTGCCAGCAGCTCCCCACTGGGGGGGTCTAGCACAGATACGCAGTATTTT. Amino acid sequence: CASSSPLGGSSTDTQYF.

The table lists this clone with a few counts. V gene TRBV9 combines with J gene TRBJ2-1; 8 bases align to TRBD1. The ends lost 2 bases at V and 3 bases at J; junction bases unmatched: 4. The CDR3 length is 15 residues. Germline lookup yields CDR1 SGDLS and CDR2 YYNGEE. The CDR3 spells CASSVQGADYNEQFF. CDR3 nucleotide sequence: TGTGCCAGCAGCGTCCAGGGGGCTGACTACAATGAGCAGTTCTTC.

The chain uses TRBV10-3 and TRBJ2-7, with D uncertain. CDR1 and CDR2 from the germline V gene are ENHRY and SYGVKD. The CDR3 spans 14 residues. V was trimmed by 6 bases and J by 1 base, leaving 13 bases between them. The CDR3 protein is CAISERTDSYEQYF. In DNA form, the CDR3 reads TGTGCCATCAGCGAGAGGACGGATTCCTACGAGCAGTACTTC.